A single sample is the source of the 19 T cell receptor beta chains below, sequenced in a study of cytomegalovirus exposure and HLA in healthy donors. 13 Jbeta primers and 60 Vbeta primers were used for the PCR. This table comes from immunoSEQ multiplex PCR, and its TCRdb copy is limited to in-frame clones, with some not included. The sample holds approximately 210,000 clones, roughly 80% seen once. The specimen was PBMCs. Receptors originate from a woman aged 50 to 60 in good health and CMV-seronegative.

The chain uses TRBV7-9 and TRBJ2-7; 7 bases line up with TRBD1. V shed 5 bases, J shed 7 bases, and the junction held 8 bases outside the gene matches. Germline lookup yields CDR1 SEHNR and CDR2 FQNEAQ (reference sequence). CDR3 length: 13 residues. The CDR3 DNA reads TGTGCCAGCAGCACCGCAGGGGGTTTTGAGCAGTACTTC. Protein: CASSTAGGFEQYF.

The J gene is TRBJ1-6, the V gene TRBV15; TRBD1 matches at 10 bases. J was trimmed by 3 bases and V by 5 bases; bases with no gene match: 1. CDR1 is LNHNV, CDR2 YYDKDF, per germline (reference sequence). This CDR3 has 15 amino acids. In DNA, the CDR3 is TGTGCCACCAGCGGGGACAGGGGCTATAATTCACCCCTCCACTTT. Its protein is CATSGDRGYNSPLHF. Combining the CDR3 with reference TRBV15 and TRBJ1-6 gives the whole variable domain DAMVIQNPRYQVTQFGKPVTLSCSQTLNHNVMYWYQQKSSQAPKLLFHYYDKDFNNEADTPDNFQSRRPNTSFCFLDIRSPGLGDTAMYLCATSGDRGYNSPLHFGNGTRLTVT.

The gene calls are TRBV9 and TRBJ1-3, with D perhaps matching TRBD1 (5 bases). Trimming shortened V by 3 bases and J by 2 bases, and 21 bases separated the two germline ends. This CDR3 has 18 amino acids. Germline-derived CDR1 and CDR2 are SGDLS and YYNGEE. The CDR3 coding sequence is TGTGCCAGCAGCGCCTTCTGGGAGGGGAGTAAGGCTGGAAACACCATATATTTT. Translating it yields CASSAFWEGSKAGNTIYF.

The chain joins TRBV2 to TRBJ2-1; 8 nucleotides line up with TRBD1. Germline CDR1 SNHLY, CDR2 FYNNEI. Trimming cost V 6 bases and J 6 bases; bases outside gene matches: 10. The CDR3 is 15 residues long. The CDR3 here is CASREQGVIGNEQFF. The CDR3 bases are TGTGCCAGCAGAGAACAGGGGGTGATTGGCAATGAGCAGTTCTTC.

As for this clone: Other DNA sequences in this sample translate to the same CDR3. The V call is TRBV5-1, the J call TRBJ1-5, with D possibly being TRBD1 (5 bases). Germline CDR1 SGHRS, CDR2 YFSETQ. The CDR3 has 15 residues. With 0 bases removed from V and 7 bases from J, the gap between germline ends came to 14 bases. This CDR3 reads CASSLEGQGFQPQHF. The CDR3 DNA sequence: TGCGCCAGCAGCTTGGAGGGTCAGGGTTTCCAGCCCCAGCATTTT.

The chain joins TRBV28 to TRBJ1-5; D perhaps matches TRBD1 (5 bases). The V gene lost 2 bases and the J gene lost 2 bases, with 10 bases spanning the gap. Germline CDR1 MDHEN, CDR2 SYDVKM. This CDR3 has 15 residues. Here the CDR3 DNA reads TGTGCCAGCAGTTTAGCCCTAGGGGGCAATCAGCCCCAGCATTTT. It yields the protein CASSLALGGNQPQHF. Supplemented by reference TRBV28 and TRBJ1-5, the full variable domain reads DVKVTQSSRYLVKRTGEKVFLECVQDMDHENMFWYRQDPGLGLRLIYFSYDVKMKEKGDIPEGYSVSREKKERFSLILESASTNQTSMYLCASSLALGGNQPQHFGDGTRLSIL.

The chain joins TRBV4-2 to TRBJ1-1; D perhaps matches TRBD1 (5 bases). Germline V gene lookup returns CDR1 LGHNA and CDR2 YNFKEQ. This CDR3 region has 11 residues. Trimming removed 4 bases from V and 8 bases from J, with 8 bases in between. CDR3 sequence: CASSRGTEAFF. The DNA for the CDR3 is TGTGCCAGCAGCCGCGGGACGGAAGCTTTCTTT.

Only a few counts were recorded for this clone. Other DNA sequences of this sample code for an identical CDR3. CDR3 region: CSVVRGATEAFF. The CDR3 nucleotides are TGCAGCGTTGTACGGGGGGCTACTGAAGCTTTCTTT. The rearrangement links TRBV29-1 to TRBJ1-1; D is possibly TRBD1 (6 bases). The CDR3 is 12 amino acids. The V gene lost 4 bases and the J gene lost 5 bases, with 11 bases spanning the gap. Germline V lookup: CDR1 SQVTM, CDR2 ANQGSEA.

The chain employs TRBV5-4 and TRBJ2-3, with 11 positions matching TRBD2. V was clipped by 0 bases and J by 2 bases; unmatched bases: 2. The germline gives CDR1 SGHNT, CDR2 YYREEE (reference sequence). This CDR3 is 16 amino acids long. CDR3 region: CASSLGGLAVTDTQYF. The DNA for the CDR3 is TGTGCCAGCAGCTTGGGGGGACTAGCGGTCACAGATACGCAGTATTTT.

This sequence joins TRBV6-6 and TRBJ2-7, with TRBD2 matching over 11 bases. The CDR3 is 15 residues long. Germline V CDR1 and CDR2: MNHNY, SVGAGI (reference sequence). Germline trimming cut 6 bases from V and 3 bases from J; bases unmatched to any gene: 7. CDR3 in amino acids: CASSHRGLAGYEQYF. The CDR3 nucleotides are TGTGCCAGCAGCCACCGAGGACTAGCGGGCTACGAGCAGTACTTC.

The chain employs TRBV13 and TRBJ2-7; D is perhaps TRBD1 (5 bases). The V gene lost 0 bases and the J gene lost 1 base, with 10 bases spanning the gap. The CDR3 runs to 15 residues. The germline CDR1 and CDR2 sequences are PRHDT and FYEKMQ (reference sequence). CDR3 protein: CASSLGTAKSYEQYF. CDR3 DNA sequence: TGTGCCAGCAGCTTAGGGACAGCGAAGTCCTACGAGCAGTACTTC.

J is TRBJ2-3 and V is TRBV2; 11 positions match TRBD2. V dropped 6 bases and J dropped 2; count of bases not matched to a gene: 7. Germline V CDR1 and CDR2: SNHLY, FYNNEI. The CDR3 is 16 residues long. This CDR3 reads CASSWSTSGNTDTQYF. In DNA, the CDR3 is TGTGCCAGCAGCTGGTCGACTAGCGGGAACACAGATACGCAGTATTTT.

This sequence joins TRBV19 and TRBJ1-4, with no clear D. Per germline, CDR1 LNHDA and CDR2 SQIVND (reference sequence). V gave up 4 bases and J gave up 0 bases, with 12 bases separating them. This CDR3 contains 16 residues. CDR3 in amino acids: CASSTLNSATNEKLFF. CDR3 coding DNA: TGTGCCAGTAGTACTCTGAACAGTGCAACTAATGAAAAACTGTTTTTT.

The chain employs TRBV7-8 and TRBJ1-2; unclear D gene. V was clipped by 1 base and J by 2 bases, with 11 bases between them. This CDR3 spans 15 amino acids. Germline lookup yields CDR1 SGHVS and CDR2 FQNEAQ. CDR3 residues: CASSLVPSGNYGYTF. The CDR3 DNA reads as TGTGCCAGCAGCTTAGTTCCTTCAGGAAACTATGGCTACACCTTC.

V usage is TRBV30 and J usage is TRBJ1-2, with D hard to call. Germline values: CDR1 GTSNPN, CDR2 SVGIG (reference sequence). With 6 bases removed from V and 1 base from J, the gap between germline ends came to 15 bases. The CDR3 has 14 residues. CDR3 sequence (DNA): TGTGCCTGTCTGACTTCCCCCCTTAACTATGGCTACACCTTC. Its translation is CACLTSPLNYGYTF. The variable domain in full, completed from reference TRBV30 and TRBJ1-2, reads SQTIHQWPATLVQPVGSPLSLECTVEGTSNPNLYWYRQAAGRGLQLLFYSVGIGQISSEVPQNLSASRPQDRQFILSSKKLLLSDSGFYLCACLTSPLNYGYTFGSGTRLTVV.

The chain uses TRBV21-1 and TRBJ2-7; TRBD2, the D gene given by the table, was not confirmed from the DNA. TRBV21-1 is termed a pseudogene. The CDR3 length is 15 residues. CDR3: CASSGSQRLRDEQYF. DNA of the CDR3: TGTGCCAGCAGCGGTTCCCAGCGGCTCCGCGACGAGCAGTACTTC.

A note on this clone: Relative to the germline gene, one junction end is altered; a read error may explain this. The genes are TRBV7-7 and TRBJ2-3; D is possibly TRBD2 (5 bases). The CDR3 consists of 15 residues. Germline CDR1 and CDR2: SSHAT and FNYEAQ (reference sequence). CDR3 bases: TGTGCTAGCAGCCCTGGACTCACGGGGACAGATACGCAGTATTTT. Its protein is CASSPGLTGTDTQYF.

The chain links TRBV7-6 to TRBJ2-7, with 10 bases matching TRBD1. Germline V gene sequence: CDR1 SGHVS, CDR2 FNYEAQ. This CDR3 comprises 16 residues. Trimming removed 2 bases from V and 2 bases from J; junction bases left unmatched: 6. CDR3 nucleotide sequence: TGTGCCAGCAGCTTATTAGTAGGGACAGGGGCCTACGAGCAGTACTTC. Translated: CASSLLVGTGAYEQYF.

The chain carries TRBV29-1 and TRBJ2-7; a possible D gene is TRBD1 (5 bases). The CDR3 is made up of 12 amino acids. CDR1 is SQVTM, CDR2 ANQGSEA, per germline. V was pared by 1 base and J by 5 bases, with 9 bases between. CDR3 nucleotides: TGCAGCGTTGAAGCAGGGATGGACGAGCAGTACTTC. Translation gives CSVEAGMDEQYF.